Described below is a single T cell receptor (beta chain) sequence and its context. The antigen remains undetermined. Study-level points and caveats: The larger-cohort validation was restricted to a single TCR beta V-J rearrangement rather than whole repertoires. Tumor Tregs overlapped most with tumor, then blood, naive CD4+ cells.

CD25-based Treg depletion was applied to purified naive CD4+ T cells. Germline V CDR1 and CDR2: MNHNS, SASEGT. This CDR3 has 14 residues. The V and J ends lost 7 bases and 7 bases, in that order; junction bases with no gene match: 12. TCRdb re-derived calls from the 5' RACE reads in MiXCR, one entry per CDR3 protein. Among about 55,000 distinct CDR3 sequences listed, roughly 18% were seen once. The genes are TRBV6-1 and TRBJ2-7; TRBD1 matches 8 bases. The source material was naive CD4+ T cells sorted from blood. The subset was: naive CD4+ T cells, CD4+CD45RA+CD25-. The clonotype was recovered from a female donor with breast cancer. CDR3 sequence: CASTLQGGRGEQYF. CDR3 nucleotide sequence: TGTGCCAGCACCCTACAGGGGGGTCGAGGGGAGCAGTACTTC.